A selection of T cell receptor beta chains follows, all from one sample in a study of T cell repertoires in ileal Crohn's disease. Clones were sequenced by immunoSEQ multiplex PCR, and TCRdb holds only the in-frame ones, with some missing. The sample has approximately 5,000 clones, about four fifths seen once. The source material was ileal tissue. Source of these receptors: an adult with Crohn's disease. Each CDR3 is given with its conserved first and last residue. A D gene is named only where the DNA matches it firmly. For some rows the clone size is stated as once, few or many, or as a class when expanded; others skip it.

j_call v_call clone_size d_call cdr3_aa cdr3_nt
TRBJ2-6 TRBV28 . TRBD2 CASSLPPIREGTGRESSGANVLTF TGTGCCAGCAGTTTACCACCCATTAGGGAGGGGACGGGACGCGAAAGCTCTGGGGCCAACGTCCTGACTTTC
TRBJ2-5 TRBV18 . . CASSAGGGETQYF TGTGCCAGCTCGGCAGGGGGAGGAGAGACCCAGTACTTC
TRBJ1-2 TRBV19 . . CASSTTQGYYGYTF TGTGCCAGTAGTACCACACAGGGCTATTATGGCTACACCTTC
TRBJ2-7 TRBV6-5 . TRBD2 CASSSTSGGFYEQYF TGTGCCAGCAGTTCGACTAGCGGGGGATTCTACGAGCAGTACTTC
TRBJ2-7 TRBV28 . TRBD1 CASRGDSSYEQYF TGTGCCAGCAGAGGGGACAGCTCCTACGAGCAGTACTTC
TRBJ2-1 TRBV5-8 . . CASLTSPSSYNEQFF TGTGCCAGCCTAACTAGCCCTAGCTCCTACAATGAGCAGTTCTTC
TRBJ1-1 TRBV6-5 . . CASSRGQANTEAFF TGTGCCAGCAGCCGAGGGCAGGCGAACACTGAAGCTTTCTTT
TRBJ2-2 TRBV9 . . CASSVLSGELFF TGTGCCAGCAGCGTACTTTCCGGGGAGCTGTTTTTT
TRBJ1-4 TRBV5-8 . TRBD1 CASSSRDSTNEKLFF TGTGCCAGCAGCTCCCGGGACAGCACTAATGAAAAACTGTTTTTT
TRBJ2-5 TRBV19 . TRBD1 CASSDRANHGGTQYF TGTGCCTCTTCGGACAGGGCGAACCATGGGGGGACCCAGTACTTC
TRBJ2-1 TRBV14 . TRBD1 CASSPDRIYNEQFF TGTGCCAGCAGCCCGGACAGGATTTACAATGAGCAGTTCTTC
TRBJ2-7 TRBV5-1 . . CASSPSRQVNSYEQYF TGCGCCAGCAGCCCCAGCCGACAGGTAAACTCCTACGAGCAGTACTTC
TRBJ2-7 TRBV7-8 . TRBD2 CASSLSIAGVGEQYF TGTGCCAGCAGCCTGTCAATAGCGGGAGTGGGCGAGCAGTACTTC
TRBJ2-1 TRBV7-2 . . CASSPPPSASRYEQFF TGTGCCAGCAGCCCGCCCCCCAGCGCCAGTCGCTATGAGCAGTTCTTC
TRBJ1-4 TRBV9 . . CASSVGPGLSEKLFF TGTGCCAGCAGCGTAGGGCCAGGGCTTTCTGAAAAACTGTTTTTT
TRBJ2-7 TRBV28 . TRBD1 CASSLRTGFEQYF TGTGCCAGCAGTTTGCGGACAGGGTTCGAGCAGTACTTC
TRBJ1-4 TRBV18 once . CASSPRTLGQGNEKLFF TGTGCCAGCTCACCGAGAACATTGGGGCAGGGAAATGAAAAACTGTTTTTT
TRBJ1-4 TRBV5-1 . TRBD1 CASSYSTGGLITNEKLFF TGCGCCAGCAGCTACTCGACAGGGGGTCTGATAACTAATGAAAAACTGTTTTTT
TRBJ2-7 TRBV27 . . CASSLTPGTYEQYF TGTGCCAGCAGTTTAACCCCAGGGACCTACGAGCAGTACTTC
TRBJ1-6 TRBV30 . . CAWSLRGLLHF TGTGCCTGGAGCCTCCGGGGACTTCTCCACTTT
TRBJ1-6 TRBV7-6 . TRBD1 CASSLGTGNSPLHF TGTGCCAGCAGCTTGGGGACAGGGAATTCACCCCTCCACTTT
TRBJ2-7 TRBV7-2 . . CASSSRDPPDEQYF TGTGCCAGCAGCAGCAGGGATCCGCCCGACGAGCAGTACTTC
TRBJ1-4 TRBV5-1 . . CASSAGQTATNEKLFF TGCGCCAGCAGCGCCGGACAGACTGCAACTAATGAAAAACTGTTTTTT